This T cell receptor beta chain was captured in a study of cytomegalovirus exposure and HLA in healthy donors (TCRdb year 2017). For the study in its entirety: An earlier analysis of fewer than 750 of the donors reported approximately 300 Gb of sequence data and around 120 million unique TCR beta sequences obtained from about 180 million T cells. An early release that covered around 590 HLA-typed donors contained approximately 290 gigabases of sequencing data and some 87 million unique TCR sequences. The genetic ancestry cluster associated with self-reported Caucasian donors included around 76% of the approximately 410 genotyped donors. The aim of the study was to test whether cataloging public T cell receptors could identify signatures of past pathogen exposure. The T cell repertoires of 666 subjects were profiled by immunosequencing and related to cytomegalovirus serostatus. Besides the first cohort of some 670 subjects, a separate validation cohort made up of roughly 120 different subjects was used. High-throughput TCR immunosequencing, statistical association of individual TCRs with disease status, and machine learning were combined to predict cytomegalovirus infection status. To study patterns of TCR occurrence, a later analysis re-analyzed previously published TCR beta repertoires from 550 to 800 donors and added high-resolution HLA genotyping. Rather than drawing on any new phenotypic data, the later analysis identified candidate immune exposures from TCR beta sequences and the way those sequences occurred across donors. In an earlier analysis of roughly 580 of the donors, high-throughput TCR beta sequencing was used to judge whether each TCR beta V gene segment behaved as functional or pseudogenic. Donor age, sex, ethnicity and CMV serostatus were collected together with the repertoire data. A later genetic analysis took genome-wide SNP genotypes for about 55% of the 666 donors and used that subset as a discovery cohort. Every discovery cohort repertoire had been produced on one sequencing platform. Both class I and class II loci were covered by HLA typing, at four-digit resolution. The number of typed donors differed by locus: about 620-630 for A, B, C, DRB1 and DQB1; approximately 530 for DQA1; some 590 for DPA1; and about 450 for DPB1. About 5 DR-DQ haplotypes were handled as single units for association and clustering, since linkage in the cohort was strong. Among 398 genotyped donors of the cohort, an average of roughly 240,000 unique TCR beta nucleotide sequences were sequenced per donor, roughly 20% of them non-productive. Summary of the overall study and its limitations: In a later genetic analysis, fewer N-insertions in productive TCRs were reported among donors in an Asian-associated ancestry cluster than the roughly 700-donor mean. An association between a missense DCLRE1C variant and V-gene and J-gene trimming of TCR beta chains was found in a later genetic analysis and replicated in an independent cohort. Most TCR sequences were observed very rarely across donors, whereas some public TCRs were present in many individuals. The classifier was reported to diagnose cytomegalovirus status with high specificity and sensitivity in both the original cohort and the validation cohort. In a later analysis, most CMV-associated TCR beta chains were found to appear HLA-restricted, with HLA associations seemingly driven largely by CMV exposure. Several of the top co-occurrence clusters appeared to be linked to parvovirus B19, influenza, CMV and Epstein-Barr virus, according to a later analysis. In an earlier analysis of some 500 of the donors, most TCR beta V segments were observed in productive rearrangements about 90% or about 30% of the time, broadly matching IMGT annotations. Over 15 rarely observed V segments, including chromosome 9 orphons, were excluded from the earlier analysis of some 590 of the donors because counts were too low. A later analysis found that HLA-associated TCR beta chains were more clonally expanded and had lower generation probabilities than equally common non-associated chains. It was suggested by the authors that the approach could potentially be generalized to other disease states and immunological phenotypes. Strong co-occurrence of HLA alleles, especially DR and DQ, made assigning TCR associations to individual alleles difficult. Specific HLA alleles were associated with 16,951 TCR beta sequences at a false discovery rate of 0.05 in a later analysis. CMV serostatus was the only immune exposure information available for the cohort. Because HLA typing was missing for some donors at each locus, association tests included only the typed subset. A further reported finding was that TCR beta sequences accurately predicted the HLA-A and HLA-B alleles for most subjects in the first cohort. Because the 87-base-pair reads could not distinguish some IMGT-functional V segments, including TRBV6-2 and TRBV6-3, those segments were excluded. A cluster of highly shared sequence variants was judged likely to represent a technical artifact of the sequencing pipeline. The presence/absence analyses assumed that sequencing depth was roughly uniform across donors, and that assumption may not be true. This cohort had only TCR beta chains sequenced, and the lack of alpha or paired-chain data limited which features could be detected. In the study, approximately 160 TCR beta chains were listed as associated with cytomegalovirus. Linkage disequilibrium might explain the correlated functional status among segregating V segments, but an unknown experimental factor could not be ruled out. In vitro tests confirmed that a few of the cytomegalovirus-associated TCR beta chains recognize cytomegalovirus antigens. A later analysis found that TCR association rates varied across HLA loci, with DRB1 alleles showing the most associated TCRs and HLA-C alleles the fewest.

Note on this clone: Which antigen it targets is not known. The record has no base qualities; no much larger clone is one base away. Other DNA sequences in this specimen translate into the identical CDR3.

The library was prepared using the immunoSEQ multiplex PCR assay. For the multiplex PCR, a mixture combining 60 forward primers for TCR Vbeta segments and 13 reverse primers for TCR Jbeta segments was used. The CDR3 region of rearranged TCR beta genes was amplified from genomic DNA with a multiplex PCR assay. The Illumina HiSeq System was used to sequence the amplified TCR beta libraries as 87-base-pair reads. On the authors' methods: In a later analysis, around 80 million unique TCR beta chains were counted across the 500 to 700 repertoires, and roughly 11 million of these chains were shared by at least two donors. A nearest-neighbor algorithm error-corrected the raw reads and collapsed the reads into unique sequences, merging closely related sequences to remove PCR and sequencing errors. Alignment of CDR3 sequences to IMGT reference sequences was used to assign V, D and J gene segments. Each retained sequence needed at least a six-nucleotide match to both a V gene segment and a J gene segment. Rearrangements were called productive when the CDR3 lacked stop codons and stayed in frame with V and J; all others were non-productive. Following IMGT convention, CDR3 was defined as the stretch from the second conserved V-encoded cysteine to the conserved J-encoded phenylalanine. In an earlier analysis of approximately 500 of the donors, sequences lacking an unambiguous match to a single V gene segment were excluded. An earlier analysis of fewer than 750 of the donors called V segments functional above 56.7% productive rearrangements and segregating when the between-donor standard deviation exceeded 5%. A statistical classification framework was built to diagnose cytomegalovirus status from the catalog of TCR beta chain sequences. In a later analysis, TCR nucleotide sequences were compared against IMGT/GENE-DB human TR gene sequences so that V and J genes could be assigned. A later analysis assigned CDR3 sequences and most-parsimonious VDJ recombination scenarios with the TCRdist pipeline. In a later analysis, each TCR beta chain was defined by its CDR3 amino acid sequence together with its V-gene family, and reads without a unique V-gene family were excluded. A later analysis removed 550 to 700 highly shared, low-generation-probability nucleotide sequences to deal with suspected cross-contamination and a sequencing artifact. In a later analysis, a clonal expansion index was calculated for each public chain from normalized within-repertoire ranks of inferred template counts. In a later analysis, generation probabilities were computed using a VDJ recombination model fitted to out-of-frame rearrangements, and the results were checked against IGoR. In a later analysis, hypergeometric tests were used to score TCR-TCR, TCR-HLA and TCR-CMV co-occurrence, with a repertoire-size bias correction applied to TCR pairs. A later analysis estimated false discovery rates by permuting HLA or CMV assignments 20 times. In a later analysis, co-occurring TCRs were grouped using DBSCAN, and TCRdist sequence similarity was added for clustering within HLA-allele-positive subsets. Co-occurrence clustering excluded repertoires with fewer than 30,000 or more than 120,000 public chains, plus five with anomalous nucleotide sharing. Held by TCRdb, this immuneACCESS table contains in-frame sequences only and omits some clones. Under half of the omission traces to an unresolved V gene where checked; the cause of the rest is unknown. For V, J and clone size, that table is used; D and trimming come from the DNA. This sample holds 95,000 to 150,000 clones; 8.5% to 9% were observed only once. The top ten constitute 6% to 7.5% of the sample.

CDR1 WSHSY and CDR2 SAAADI are derived from the germline V gene. Trimming removed 4 bases from V and 3 bases from J, leaving 16 bases between the germline ends. The CDR3 has 15 amino acids, counting the end cysteine and phenylalanine. The only DNA kept is the CDR3, 45 bases in frame from the first base. The cohort was made up of approximately 670 healthy bone marrow donors. Cohort members were all nominally healthy when sampled, although unrecorded immune exposures were likely present. The donor tested CMV seropositive, placing the donor among the 250 to 350 seropositive members of the cohort. A peripheral blood sample was provided by each donor, and peripheral blood mononuclear cells were used for TCR beta sequencing. Genomic DNA extraction from the blood cell samples was performed with the Qiagen DNeasy Blood Extraction Kit.

The rearranged chain carries TRBV10-2 and TRBJ2-7; matching of 5 bases hints at TRBD1 as the D gene. Sequencing used PBMCs. This clonotype was obtained from a woman aged 35 to 49 in good health and CMV-seropositive. The nucleotide sequence is TGCGCCAGCAGTGCGACGGACAAGGTCAACTACGAGCAGTACTTC. This encodes CASSATDKVNYEQYF.